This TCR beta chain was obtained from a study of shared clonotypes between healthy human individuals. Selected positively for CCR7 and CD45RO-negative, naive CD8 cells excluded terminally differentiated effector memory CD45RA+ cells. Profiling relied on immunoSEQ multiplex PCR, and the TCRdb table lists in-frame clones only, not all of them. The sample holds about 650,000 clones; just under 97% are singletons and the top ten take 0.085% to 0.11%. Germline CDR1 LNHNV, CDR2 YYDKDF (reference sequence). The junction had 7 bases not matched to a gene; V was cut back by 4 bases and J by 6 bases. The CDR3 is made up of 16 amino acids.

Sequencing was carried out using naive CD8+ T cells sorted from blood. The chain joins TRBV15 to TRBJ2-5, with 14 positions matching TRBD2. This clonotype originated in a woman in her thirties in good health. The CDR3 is CATSKGTSGSTKTQYF. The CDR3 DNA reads TGTGCCACCAGCAAAGGGACTAGCGGGAGTACGAAGACCCAGTACTTC.